This TCR beta chain was found in a study of HIV-infected patients and healthy controls. The CDR3 length is 11 residues. V was pared by 3 bases and J by 7 bases, with 7 bases between. The V gene's germline CDR1 is DFQATT and CDR2 SNEGSKA (reference sequence). Approximately 500 ng RNA was reverse transcribed with alpha and beta constant-region primers. Using multiplexing indices, alpha and beta chain libraries were generated apart by chain-specific third strand synthesis. A single primer pair per chain amplified all rearrangements, with per-molecule barcodes. One entry per CDR3 protein, called by TCRdb with MiXCR from the 5' RACE reads. This table holds some 6,900 distinct CDR3 sequences, roughly 9.8% found once. This clonotype has ten or more counts. Antigen unknown. Study-wide results and caveats: HIV-associated CDR3 frequencies dropped significantly during therapy; CMV-associated ones, mostly rising, changed nonsignificantly. Size-matching overweighted rare events from HIV-infected data when comparing patients with controls. In healthy controls, MAIT alpha CDR3s were common; in HIV+ repertoires, severely depleted.

No cell fractionation was done, so the repertoire covers all unsorted peripheral blood T cells. The specimen comprised blood, sampled before antiretroviral therapy. The receptor was isolated from an adult with HIV infection. This rearrangement joins TRBV20-1 to TRBJ2-1, with unresolved D. CDR3 nucleotide sequence: TGCAGTGCTAGCATTGAAAATGAGCAGTTCTTC. Encoded protein: CSASIENEQFF.